This T cell receptor beta chain comes out of a study of T-cell reconstitution after alpha-beta-depleted transplantation in children. Points from the study as a whole: It was surviving recipient T cells and thymic progenitors that gave some patients high TCRbeta diversity at day 60. T-cell numbers and diversity, one year after transplant, stemmed largely from T cells that were newly produced.

The CDR3 runs 15 residues. Germline V CDR1 and CDR2: MNHEY, SVGAGI. V dropped 4 bases and J dropped 0 bases, with 12 bases sitting between them. During its preparation, the TCRbeta library received unique molecular identifiers. MiXCR, applied by TCRdb to the PCR reads, yields one record per CDR3 protein. The table has under 250,000 distinct CDR3 sequences, about 15% seen once. This clonotype showed up just a few times. Its antigen is not known. The sequence came from a male patient aged 2 to 10 who had a stem cell transplant for acute lymphoblastic leukemia, so the T cells may come from the graft donor. The specimen comprised PBMCs, mostly from graft donor cells, sampled 360 days after TCRalphabeta/CD19-depleted stem cell transplant. The chain recombines TRBV6-5 with TRBJ1-1; a possible D gene is TRBD1 (5 bases). As DNA, the CDR3 is TGTGCCAGCAGTTTTGGGGGGAGTCTGAACACTGAAGCTTTCTTT. Its translation is CASSFGGSLNTEAFF.